This is a list of T cell receptor beta chains from one sample in a study of blood T cell repertoires in COVID-19. Repertoires were generated with immunoSEQ multiplex PCR, while TCRdb's copy carries only in-frame clones and drops some. The table has 55,000 to 70,000 clones, 88% seen once. Source material: peripheral blood. These receptors were collected from a woman between 50 and 59 years old with active or convalescent COVID-19. Each CDR3 is given with its conserved first and last residue. The order of the fields is V gene, D gene, J gene, clone size, CDR3 length, CDR3 DNA, CDR3 protein. A D gene is named only where the DNA matches it firmly. Expanded clones are given a class, and other clones once, few, many or no size at all.

>TRBV15|-|TRBJ1-1|-|16
TGTGCCACCAGCAGAGATTATGGCCTTGTAAACACTGAAGCTTTCTTT
CATSRDYGLVNTEAFF
>TRBV5-4|TRBD1|TRBJ2-7|-|16
TGTGCCAGCAGCTTGTCAGGGGGCGAGGTCTCCTACGAGCAGTACTTC
CASSLSGGEVSYEQYF
>TRBV7-8|-|TRBJ1-2|once|14
TGTGCCAGCAGCTTAGCCCAGGGAACGAATGGCTACACCTTC
CASSLAQGTNGYTF
>TRBV9|-|TRBJ2-1|-|13
TGTGCCAGCAGCGTAGCGGTAAACAATGAGCAGTTCTTC
CASSVAVNNEQFF
>TRBV14|-|TRBJ1-4|-|15
TGTGCCAGCAGCCAATCAGGTCGGCAGGCTGAAAAACTGTTTTTT
CASSQSGRQAEKLFF
>TRBV4-1|-|TRBJ1-2|-|13
TGCGCCAGCAGCCAAGAAAGGGGAAGTGGCTACACCTTC
CASSQERGSGYTF
>TRBV5-1|-|TRBJ2-7|-|15
TGCGCCAGCAGCTTGGCAATAGGGGGTCAGGACGAGCAGTACTTC
CASSLAIGGQDEQYF
>TRBV10-2|TRBD2|TRBJ2-7|-|19
TGCGCCAGCAGTGGGGCCTCCCCTTCCTTGGGCGGGAGGATCTACGAGCAGTACTTC
CASSGASPSLGGRIYEQYF
>TRBV30|TRBD2|TRBJ2-3|-|14
TGTGCCTGGACTAGCGGGGCTAGCACAGATACGCAGTATTTT
CAWTSGASTDTQYF
>TRBV7-9|TRBD1|TRBJ1-5|-|14
TGTGCCAGCAGCTCCGACAGGGGATTCCAGCCCCAGCATTTT
CASSSDRGFQPQHF
>TRBV6-2/TRBV6-3|-|TRBJ1-1|-|14
TGTGCCAGCAGCCCCAGGCGCCGTGACACTGAAGCTTTCTTT
CASSPRRRDTEAFF
>TRBV29-1|-|TRBJ2-5|-|14
TGCAGCGTTGCAAAAGGACACATCCAAGAGACCCAGTACTTC
CSVAKGHIQETQYF
>TRBV27|-|TRBJ1-2|-|15
TGTGCCAGCAGTTTATCGAGTGGAAACGGGTATGGCTACACCTTC
CASSLSSGNGYGYTF
>TRBV19|TRBD1|TRBJ1-6|-|13
TGTGCCAGTCAGGGACAGGCTAATTCACCCCTCCACTTT
CASQGQANSPLHF
>TRBV2|-|TRBJ1-1|-|13
TGTGCCAGTCTAGACGGTGGCGGGACTGAAGCTTTCTTT
CASLDGGGTEAFF
>TRBV19|-|TRBJ1-1|once|13
TGTGCCAGTAGTAGGGCCGCGAACACTGAAGCTTTCTTT
CASSRAANTEAFF
>TRBV19|TRBD2|TRBJ2-1|-|17
TGTGCCAGTAGATCGGGACTAGCCGCTAGCTCCTACAATGAGCAGTTCTTC
CASRSGLAASSYNEQFF
>TRBV19|TRBD1|TRBJ1-2|-|12
TGTGCCAGTAGCCCGACAGGGAATGGCTACACCTTC
CASSPTGNGYTF
>TRBV19|TRBD1|TRBJ2-7|-|13
TGTGCCAGTAGTATTCAGGGGGCGGGAGAGCAGTACTTC
CASSIQGAGEQYF
>TRBV29-1|TRBD1|TRBJ1-5|-|16
TGCAGCGTTGGGTTCGGACAGGGAGACGGCAATCAGCCCCAGCATTTT
CSVGFGQGDGNQPQHF
>TRBV5-4|TRBD2|TRBJ2-4|-|17
TGTGCCAGCAGCTCGGGGACTAGCCCACTAGCCAAAAACATTCAGTACTTC
CASSSGTSPLAKNIQYF
>TRBV6-5|TRBD1|TRBJ1-5|-|15
TGTGCCAGCAGCACCCGGGACAGAGGGCCCCAGCCCCAGCATTTT
CASSTRDRGPQPQHF
>TRBV10-2|TRBD1|TRBJ1-4|-|13
TGCGCCAGCGAAGACAGGGGAAATGAAAAACTGTTTTTT
CASEDRGNEKLFF
>TRBV27|TRBD1|TRBJ2-2|-|15
TGTGCCAGCAGTGTCAACAGGGGGAACACCGGGGAGCTGTTTTTT
CASSVNRGNTGELFF
>TRBV2|-|TRBJ2-5|-|14
TGTGCCAGCAGTGTGACTCGGCCCGGGGAGACCCAGTACTTC
CASSVTRPGETQYF
>TRBV19|TRBD1|TRBJ1-5|-|13
TGTGCCAGTAGTACAGCCACCGACAGGGCCCAGCATTTT
CASSTATDRAQHF
>TRBV19|-|TRBJ1-5|-|15
TGTGCCAGTAGTATGAGGTCGGGTGGCAATCAGCCCCAGCATTTT
CASSMRSGGNQPQHF
>TRBV20-1|-|TRBJ2-4|-|10
TGCAGTGCTCCCAGGGACATTCAGTACTTC
CSAPRDIQYF
>TRBV28|-|TRBJ2-1|-|11
TGTGCCAGCAGTTTAGCGAATGAGCAGTTCTTC
CASSLANEQFF
>TRBV7-6|TRBD2|TRBJ2-1|-|19
TGTGCCAGCAGCTTAGCCCCCCTCTCTAGCGGGAGCGGGCACAATGAGCAGTTCTTC
CASSLAPLSSGSGHNEQFF
>TRBV2|TRBD2|TRBJ2-1|-|17
TGTGCCAGCCGAAGGGGACTAGCGGGAAGGATCTACAATGAGCAGTTCTTC
CASRRGLAGRIYNEQFF